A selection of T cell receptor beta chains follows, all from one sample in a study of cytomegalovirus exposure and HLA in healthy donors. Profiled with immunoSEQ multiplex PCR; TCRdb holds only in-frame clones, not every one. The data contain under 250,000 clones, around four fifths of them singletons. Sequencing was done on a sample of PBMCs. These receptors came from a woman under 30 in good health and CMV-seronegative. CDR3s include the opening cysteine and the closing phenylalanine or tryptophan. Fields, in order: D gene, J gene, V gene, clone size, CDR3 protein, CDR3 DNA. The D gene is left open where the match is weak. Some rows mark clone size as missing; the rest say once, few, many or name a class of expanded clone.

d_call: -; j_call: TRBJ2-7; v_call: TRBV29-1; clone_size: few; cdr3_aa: CSVVGLTYEQYF; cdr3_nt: TGCAGCGTTGTAGGGCTCACTTACGAGCAGTACTTC
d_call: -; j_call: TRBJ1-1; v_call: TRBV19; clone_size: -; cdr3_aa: CASSIFGTQNTEAFF; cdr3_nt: TGTGCCAGTAGTATCTTTGGGACTCAGAACACTGAAGCTTTCTTT
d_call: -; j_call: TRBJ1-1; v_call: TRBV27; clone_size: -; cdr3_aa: CASSPHSGTEAFF; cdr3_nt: TGTGCCAGCAGTCCCCACTCGGGCACTGAAGCTTTCTTT
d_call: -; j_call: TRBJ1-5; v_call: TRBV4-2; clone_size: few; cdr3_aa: CASSQSSYSNQPQHF; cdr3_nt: TGTGCCAGCAGCCAGTCTAGTTATAGCAATCAGCCCCAGCATTTT
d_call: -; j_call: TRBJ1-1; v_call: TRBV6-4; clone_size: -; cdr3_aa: CASSASQGNTEAFF; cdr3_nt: TGTGCCAGCAGTGCATCCCAGGGGAACACTGAAGCTTTCTTT
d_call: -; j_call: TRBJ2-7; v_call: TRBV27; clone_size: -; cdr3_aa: CATYPYPRAPPREQYF; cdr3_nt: TGTGCCACCTATCCTTATCCTCGGGCACCTCCTCGCGAGCAGTACTTC
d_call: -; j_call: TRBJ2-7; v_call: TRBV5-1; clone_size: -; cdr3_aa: CASSQGTLSYEQYF; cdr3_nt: TGCGCCAGCAGCCAAGGGACCTTATCCTACGAGCAGTACTTC
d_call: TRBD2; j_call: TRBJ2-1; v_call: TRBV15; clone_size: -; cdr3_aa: CAIQGEREGTQQFF; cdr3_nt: TGTGCCATTCAGGGAGAGCGGGAGGGCACCCAGCAGTTCTTC
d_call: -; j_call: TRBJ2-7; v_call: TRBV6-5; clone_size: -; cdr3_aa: CASSSGIFYEQYF; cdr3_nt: TGTGCCAGCAGTTCTGGCATCTTCTACGAGCAGTACTTC
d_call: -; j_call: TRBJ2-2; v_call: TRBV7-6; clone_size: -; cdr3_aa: CASSLGSNPAGELFF; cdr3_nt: TGTGCCAGCAGCTTAGGCTCGAACCCCGCCGGGGAGCTGTTTTTT
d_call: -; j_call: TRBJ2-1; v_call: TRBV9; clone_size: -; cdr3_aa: CASSPPYNEQFF; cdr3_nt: TGTGCCAGCAGCCCACCGTACAATGAGCAGTTCTTC
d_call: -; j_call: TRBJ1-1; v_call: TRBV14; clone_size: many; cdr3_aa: CASSQGMNTEAFF; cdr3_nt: TGTGCCAGCAGCCAAGGCATGAACACTGAAGCTTTCTTT
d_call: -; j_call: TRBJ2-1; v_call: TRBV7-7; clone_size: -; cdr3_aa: CASSLGDNRLNEQFF; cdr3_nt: TGTGCCAGCAGCTTAGGGGACAATCGATTGAATGAGCAGTTCTTC
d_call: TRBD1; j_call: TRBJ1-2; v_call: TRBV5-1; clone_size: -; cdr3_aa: CASSSTHRGGYGYTF; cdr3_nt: TGCGCCAGCAGCTCGACCCACAGGGGCGGCTATGGCTACACCTTC
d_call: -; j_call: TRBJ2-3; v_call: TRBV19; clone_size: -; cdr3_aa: CASSGVNTDTQYF; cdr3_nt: TGTGCCAGTAGTGGGGTGAACACAGATACGCAGTATTTT
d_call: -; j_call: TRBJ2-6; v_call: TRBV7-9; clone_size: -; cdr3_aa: CASSKQTGSGANVLTF; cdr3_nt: TGTGCCAGCAGCAAACAGACAGGCTCTGGGGCCAACGTCCTGACTTTC
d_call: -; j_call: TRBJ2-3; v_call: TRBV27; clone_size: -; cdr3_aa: CASTHRAGRRSHTDTQYF; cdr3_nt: TGTGCCAGCACCCATAGGGCAGGCAGACGGTCACACACAGATACGCAGTATTTT
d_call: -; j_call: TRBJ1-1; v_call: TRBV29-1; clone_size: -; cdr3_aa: CSVGSGAGTEAFF; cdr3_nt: TGCAGCGTTGGATCGGGGGCTGGCACTGAAGCTTTCTTT
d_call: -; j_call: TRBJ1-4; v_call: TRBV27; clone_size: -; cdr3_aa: CASSPGAGILEKLFF; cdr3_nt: TGTGCCAGCAGCCCGGGGGCGGGAATTCTGGAAAAACTGTTTTTT
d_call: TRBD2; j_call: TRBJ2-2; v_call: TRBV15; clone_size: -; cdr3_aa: CATSRDPLGTSGAGFF; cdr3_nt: TGTGCCACCAGCAGAGATCCCCTGGGGACTAGCGGCGCCGGATTTTTT
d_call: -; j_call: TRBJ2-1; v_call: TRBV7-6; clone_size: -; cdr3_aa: CASSLGLRGRSYNEQFF; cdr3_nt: TGTGCCAGCAGCTTAGGTTTGCGAGGGAGGTCCTACAATGAGCAGTTCTTC
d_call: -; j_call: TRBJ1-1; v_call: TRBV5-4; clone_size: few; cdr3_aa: CASSLAWRNTEAFF; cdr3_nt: TGTGCCAGCAGCTTGGCGTGGCGGAACACTGAAGCTTTCTTT
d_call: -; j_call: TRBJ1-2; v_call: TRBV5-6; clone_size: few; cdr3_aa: CASSRDQDGYTF; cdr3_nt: TGTGCCAGCAGCAGGGACCAAGATGGCTACACCTTC
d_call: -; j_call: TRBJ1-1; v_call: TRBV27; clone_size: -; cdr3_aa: CASSLSATTEAFF; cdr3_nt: TGTGCCAGCAGTTTATCAGCAACCACTGAAGCTTTCTTT
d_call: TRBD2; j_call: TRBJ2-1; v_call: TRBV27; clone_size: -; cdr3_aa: CASSLRTSGSSNEQFF; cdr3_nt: TGTGCCAGCAGTTTGCGGACTAGCGGGAGCTCCAATGAGCAGTTCTTC
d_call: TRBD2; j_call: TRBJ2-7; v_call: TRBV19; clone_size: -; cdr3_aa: CAAGDGRSYEQYF; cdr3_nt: TGTGCCGCGGGAGACGGCCGCTCCTACGAGCAGTACTTC
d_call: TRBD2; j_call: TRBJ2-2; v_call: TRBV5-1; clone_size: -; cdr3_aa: CASSSGTSSNTGELFF; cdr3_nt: TGCGCCAGCAGCTCAGGGACTAGCTCGAACACCGGGGAGCTGTTTTTT
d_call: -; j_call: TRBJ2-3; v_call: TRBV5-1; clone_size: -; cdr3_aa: CASSLEQTDTQYF; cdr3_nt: TGCGCCAGCAGCTTGGAGCAGACAGATACGCAGTATTTT
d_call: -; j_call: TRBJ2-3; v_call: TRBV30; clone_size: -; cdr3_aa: CAWTVGTTTDTQYF; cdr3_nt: TGTGCCTGGACTGTCGGAACTACCACAGATACGCAGTATTTT
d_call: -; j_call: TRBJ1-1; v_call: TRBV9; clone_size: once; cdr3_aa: CASSVIPELNTEAFF; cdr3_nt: TGTGCCAGCAGCGTCATCCCGGAGCTGAACACTGAAGCTTTCTTT
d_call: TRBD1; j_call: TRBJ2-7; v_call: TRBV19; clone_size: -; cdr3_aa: CASSPLPGQRSYEQYF; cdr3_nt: TGTGCCAGTAGTCCCCTGCCGGGACAGCGCTCCTACGAGCAGTACTTC
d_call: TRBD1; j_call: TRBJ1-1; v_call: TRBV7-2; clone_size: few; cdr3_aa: CASSSGQGRGPTEAFF; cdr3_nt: TGTGCCAGCAGTTCAGGACAGGGGCGAGGTCCCACTGAAGCTTTCTTT
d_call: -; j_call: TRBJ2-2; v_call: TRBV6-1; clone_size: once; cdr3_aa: CASRYDRQTGELFF; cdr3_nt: TGTGCCAGCAGATACGACAGGCAAACCGGGGAGCTGTTTTTT
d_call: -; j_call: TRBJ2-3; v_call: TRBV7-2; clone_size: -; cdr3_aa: CASSAWDSTDTQYF; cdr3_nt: TGTGCCAGCAGCGCCTGGGACAGCACAGATACGCAGTATTTT
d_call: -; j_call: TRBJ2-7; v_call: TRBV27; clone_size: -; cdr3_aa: CASKSAAAGAYEQYF; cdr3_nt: TGTGCCAGCAAGTCTGCAGCAGCGGGCGCCTACGAGCAGTACTTC
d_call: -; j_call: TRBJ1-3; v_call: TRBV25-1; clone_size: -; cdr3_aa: CASSELEGLDGNTIYF; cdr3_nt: TGTGCCAGCAGTGAATTGGAGGGCTTGGATGGAAACACCATATATTTT
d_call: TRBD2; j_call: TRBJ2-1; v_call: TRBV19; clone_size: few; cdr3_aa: CASTIGRGGNNEQFF; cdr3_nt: TGTGCCAGTACCATCGGACGGGGGGGGAACAATGAGCAGTTCTTC